These 30 T cell receptor beta chains were all obtained from the same sample, sequenced in a study of blood T cell repertoires in COVID-19. The data were produced by immunoSEQ multiplex PCR, yet TCRdb's version contains in-frame clones alone and is incomplete. Here the sample spans under 300,000 clones, around four fifths being singletons. The sequenced material came from peripheral blood. These receptors came from a woman aged 60-75 years with active or convalescent COVID-19.

This chain connects TRBV2 to TRBJ2-1; maybe TRBD2 (5 bases). Between the trimmed V and J ends, which lost 3 bases and 8 bases, there was a span of 11 bases. CDR1 is SNHLY and CDR2 is FYNNEI in the germline V gene. CDR3 length: 13 residues. The CDR3 bases are TGTGCCAGCAGTGATCGAGGGTTCCATGAGCAGTTCTTC. This sequence encodes CASSDRGFHEQFF.

The chain combines TRBV7-2 with TRBJ2-5; 9 positions match TRBD2. The germline gives CDR1 SGHTA, CDR2 FQGNSA. The CDR3 runs 17 residues. V trimming: 5 bases; J trimming: 5 bases; junction bases outside the gene matches: 15. This chain's CDR3 is CASSPEAGGLLSETQYF. The CDR3 DNA reads as TGTGCCAGCAGCCCGGAGGCGGGGGGGCTTCTTTCGGAGACCCAGTACTTC.

V is TRBV5-1 and J is TRBJ2-3, with a possible D match to TRBD2 (6 bases). This CDR3 spans 16 amino acids. V gave up 4 bases and J gave up 7 bases, with 22 bases separating them. In germline, CDR1 is SGHRS, CDR2 YFSETQ. The CDR3 region has the DNA TGCGCCAGCAGCGTGAACCGGGACCTAGCGCGTCATACGCAGTATTTT. Its protein is CASSVNRDLARHTQYF.

This clone showed up just a few times. The chain has TRBV2 and TRBJ1-5; the D gene is possibly TRBD1 (6 bases). The CDR3 runs to 14 residues. V shed 3 bases and J shed 7 bases, with 13 bases lying between them. CDR1 and CDR2 from the germline V gene are SNHLY and FYNNEI. Here the CDR3 DNA reads TGTGCCAGCAGTGAGGGCAGGGGTGTCCAGCCCCAGCATTTT. Encoded protein: CASSEGRGVQPQHF.

The V call is TRBV11-2, the J call TRBJ2-3; D remains unclear. The CDR3 sequence is 14 residues long. Germline values: CDR1 SGHAT, CDR2 FQNNGV. Trimming stripped 8 bases from V and 1 base from J, with 13 bases between. The CDR3 protein is CASARLIRTDTQYF. The DNA of the CDR3 is TGTGCCAGCGCCAGATTAATTCGCACAGATACGCAGTATTTT.

The gene calls are TRBV3-1 (or the pseudogene TRBV3-2) and TRBJ1-1; weak D call: TRBD1 (6 bases). Germline CDR1 LGHDT, CDR2 YNNKEL (reference sequence). The CDR3 is 15 amino acids. V shed 7 bases and J shed 6 bases, with 21 bases lying between them. This CDR3 is CASTAGGHRAAEAFF. CDR3 nucleotides: TGTGCCAGCACCGCGGGGGGGCACCGGGCGGCTGAAGCTTTCTTT.

The chain uses TRBV15 and TRBJ2-7, with D maybe TRBD1 (5 bases). Between the trimmed V and J ends, which lost 5 bases and 3 bases, there was a span of 11 bases. Germline V gene sequence: CDR1 LNHNV, CDR2 YYDKDF (reference sequence). The CDR3 has 13 amino acids. The CDR3 is CATSPGQNYEQYV. Written as DNA, the CDR3 is TGTGCCACCAGCCCCGGACAAAACTACGAGCAGTACGTC.

In nucleotides, the CDR3 is TGTGCCAGCAGCTTGGGGGGGCGGGGCTCCTACGAGCAGTACGTC. It yields the protein CASSLGGRGSYEQYV. The chain combines TRBV11-2 with TRBJ2-7, with a possible D match to TRBD2 (7 bases). Per germline, CDR1 SGHAT and CDR2 FQNNGV. The CDR3 is 15 residues long. With 3 bases removed from V and 0 bases from J, the gap between germline ends came to 12 bases.

This chain uses TRBV2 with TRBJ2-2; maybe TRBD2 (6 bases). Germline V gene sequence: CDR1 SNHLY, CDR2 FYNNEI. CDR3 length equals 14 residues. Trimming cost V 7 bases and J 3 bases, with 12 bases left between them. The CDR3 nucleotides are TGTGCCAGCACTGGAGGGGACGACACCGGGGAGCTGTTTTTT. Translating gives CASTGGDDTGELFF.

This clone was seen just once. This chain connects TRBV19 to TRBJ2-3; 8 bases fit TRBD1. Trimming took 7 bases from V and 6 from J; bases not matched to a gene: 18. The CDR3 sequence is 17 residues long. Germline-derived CDR1 and CDR2 are LNHDA and SQIVND (reference sequence). In nucleotides, the CDR3 is TGTGCCAGTACCCTGGGGGGAGGACAGGGATTGATGGATACGCAGTATTTT. This sequence encodes CASTLGGGQGLMDTQYF.

This rearrangement joins TRBV16 to TRBJ2-7, with 8 bases lining up with TRBD1. CDR1 KGHSY and CDR2 FQNENV come from the germline V gene. The trim removed 3 bases at V and 5 bases at J, leaving 9 bases unmatched. The CDR3 spans 15 residues. The CDR3 sequence is CASSQGARTGHEQYF. CDR3 DNA sequence: TGTGCCAGCAGCCAGGGGGCCAGGACAGGGCACGAGCAGTACTTC.

The rearrangement links TRBV5-6 to TRBJ1-6; 9 positions agree with TRBD1. V was pared by 3 bases and J by 3 bases, with 4 bases of the junction left unmatched. The CDR3 is 16 amino acids. CDR1 and CDR2 from the germline V gene are SGHDT and YYEEEE. CDR3 in amino acids: CASSSGTGRYNSPLHF. The CDR3 nucleotides read TGTGCCAGCAGCTCCGGGACAGGGCGCTATAATTCACCCCTCCACTTT.

The chain employs TRBV19 and TRBJ1-4, with D perhaps TRBD1 (6 bases). V dropped 4 bases and J dropped 5 bases, with 11 bases sitting between them. Germline CDR1 reads LNHDA; CDR2 reads SQIVND (reference sequence). This CDR3 contains 14 residues. Written as DNA, the CDR3 is TGTGCCAGTAGTAACCCCGGACAGAATGAAAAACTGTTTTTT. The encoded protein is CASSNPGQNEKLFF.

This chain joins TRBV13 and TRBJ2-3, with 9 bases identical to TRBD2. CDR3 length equals 17 residues. CDR1 and CDR2 (germline): PRHDT, FYEKMQ (reference sequence). V lost 2 bases to trimming and J lost 5 bases; unmatched junction nucleotides: 11. The CDR3 DNA is TGTGCCAGCAGCTTAATTTTAGGCGGGAGGGCCCAAGATACGCAGTATTTT. Amino acids: CASSLILGGRAQDTQYF.

The chain employs TRBV29-1 and TRBJ2-1, with TRBD2 identical over 11 bases. V trimming: 4 bases; J trimming: 7 bases; junction bases outside the gene matches: 9. The CDR3 runs to 15 residues. From germline, CDR1 is SQVTM and CDR2 ANQGSEA. CDR3 bases: TGCAGCGTTGGACTAGCGGGACTCGTACGGAATGAGCAGTTCTTC. It translates to CSVGLAGLVRNEQFF.

V and J are TRBV29-1 and TRBJ2-2, with D perhaps matching TRBD2 (6 bases). V lost 6 bases, J lost 4 bases, and 15 bases lay in between. Germline values: CDR1 SQVTM, CDR2 ANQGSEA. CDR3 length equals 14 residues. DNA for the CDR3: TGCAGCGTAGCATGGGGAGGTAGCACCGGGGAGCTGTTTTTT. This gives the protein CSVAWGGSTGELFF.

This clone turned up a few times. J is TRBJ2-2 and V is TRBV2, with a possible D match to TRBD1 (5 bases). CDR1 is SNHLY and CDR2 is FYNNEI in the germline V gene. V was pared by 2 bases and J by 4 bases, with 11 bases between. The CDR3 length is 15 residues. The CDR3, as DNA: TGTGCCAGCAGTGAAAGCAGGACATCCACCGGGGAGCTGTTTTTT. Residues: CASSESRTSTGELFF.

The rearrangement joins TRBV7-2 to TRBJ1-1, with 7 bases aligning to TRBD1. CDR3 length equals 14 residues. V was clipped by 4 bases and J by 4 bases; unmatched bases: 6. CDR1 and CDR2 from the germline V gene are SGHTA and FQGNSA. The CDR3 DNA sequence: TGTGCCAGCAGCTCCACAGCAGGGGGCACTGAAGCTTTCTTT. Its protein is CASSSTAGGTEAFF.

This chain links TRBV9 with TRBJ2-5; D gene uncertain. Germline CDR1 reads SGDLS; CDR2 reads YYNGEE. The CDR3 spans 13 residues. Trimming cost V 4 bases and J 4 bases, with 11 bases left between them. CDR3 sequence reads: CASSLTGRETQYF. The CDR3, as DNA: TGTGCCAGCAGCCTCACGGGTCGAGAGACCCAGTACTTC.

The V call is TRBV23-1, the J call TRBJ2-2; no clear D. TRBV23-1 is filed as an ORF, its function uncertain. The ends were cut back, 7 bases at V and 1 base at J, with 13 bases in the middle. The CDR3 length is 15 residues. DNA of the CDR3: TGCGCCAGCACCCCATTTGAGCGGAACACCGGGGAGCTGTTTTTT. Translating gives CASTPFERNTGELFF.

The genes are TRBV18 and TRBJ1-1; TRBD1 is a possible D gene (5 bases). Germline-derived CDR1 and CDR2 are KGHSH and LQKENI. CDR3 size: 18 residues. Trimming removed 3 bases from V and 4 bases from J, with 24 bases in between. CDR3 sequence: CASSPNPGFVLSGTEAFF. CDR3 nucleotides: TGTGCCAGCTCACCCAACCCAGGGTTTGTTTTGTCGGGCACTGAAGCTTTCTTT.

This chain links TRBV4-1 with TRBJ2-1, with D possibly being TRBD2 (5 bases). V lost 1 base and J lost 4, with 14 bases in between. CDR3 length equals 16 residues. Germline V gene data show CDR1 as MGHRA and CDR2 as YSYEKL. The CDR3 spells CASSQGVRGNYNEQFF. The DNA of the CDR3 is TGCGCCAGCAGCCAAGGCGTCCGGGGAAATTACAATGAGCAGTTCTTC.

The chain links TRBV11-2 to TRBJ2-7; 10 bases fit TRBD2. V lost 4 bases and J lost 3; bases outside the gene matches: 6. From germline, CDR1 is SGHAT and CDR2 FQNNGV. The CDR3 is 15 amino acids. CDR3 DNA: TGTGCCAGCAGCTCTCCAGCGGGAGGGGGCTACGAGCAGTACTTC. Encoded protein: CASSSPAGGGYEQYF. Variable domain in full (rest from reference TRBV11-2 and TRBJ2-7): EAGVAQSPRYKIIEKRQSVAFWCNPISGHATLYWYQQILGQGPKLLIQFQNNGVVDDSQLPKDRFSAERLKGVDSTLKIQPAKLEDSAVYLCASSSPAGGGYEQYFGPGTRLTVT.

The chain has TRBV9 and TRBJ2-2; tentative D call: TRBD1 (6 bases). The V end was cut by 3 bases, the J end by 0 bases, with 12 bases between. In germline, CDR1 is SGDLS, CDR2 YYNGEE. The length of the CDR3 is 16 residues. CDR3 sequence (DNA): TGTGCCAGCAGCGACCGGACAGTTCCGAACACCGGGGAGCTGTTTTTT. Translation: CASSDRTVPNTGELFF.

The chain employs TRBV7-2 and TRBJ1-3, with D tentatively TRBD1 (6 bases). V shed 4 bases and J shed 2 bases, with 12 bases lying between them. CDR1 and CDR2 (germline): SGHTA, FQGNSA. The CDR3 consists of 15 residues. CDR3 region: CASSSSQGAGNTIYF. CDR3 in DNA: TGTGCCAGCAGCTCCTCACAGGGAGCTGGAAACACCATATATTTT.

This rearrangement joins TRBV7-2 to TRBJ1-1, with 8 bases matching TRBD1. The CDR3 runs to 15 residues. In germline, CDR1 is SGHTA, CDR2 FQGNSA. V was clipped by 5 bases and J by 3 bases; unmatched bases: 8. CDR3 nucleotide sequence: TGTGCCAGCAGCCTCAGGACAGGGTGGGACACTGAAGCTTTCTTT. Protein sequence: CASSLRTGWDTEAFF.

The V and J genes are TRBV5-1 and TRBJ2-1; a possible D gene is TRBD2 (6 bases). Germline CDR1 SGHRS, CDR2 YFSETQ. V was shortened by 7 bases and J by 14 bases, with 16 bases between the two germline ends. The CDR3 is 11 amino acids. The chain's CDR3 is CASSSGTSEFF. The CDR3 nucleotides are TGCGCCAGCTCTTCTGGGACTTCCGAGTTCTTC.

The rearrangement joins TRBV19 to TRBJ2-1; 9 nucleotides match TRBD2. The CDR3 is 15 residues long. The germline V gene encodes CDR1 LNHDA and CDR2 SQIVND (reference sequence). V lost 3 bases, J lost 4 bases, and 4 bases stayed unmatched. DNA of the CDR3: TGTGCCAGTAGTATTATAGCGGGAGTATACAATGAGCAGTTCTTC. Its protein is CASSIIAGVYNEQFF. Full variable domain (missing parts from reference TRBV19 and TRBJ2-1): DGGITQSPKYLFRKEGQNVTLSCEQNLNHDAMYWYRQDPGQGLRLIYYSQIVNDFQKGDIAEGYSVSREKKESFPLTVTSAQKNPTAFYLCASSIIAGVYNEQFFGPGTRLTVL.

V gene TRBV11-2 combines with J gene TRBJ1-3; D unresolved. V gave up 1 base and J gave up 0 bases, with 7 bases separating them. The CDR3 has 15 residues. Germline CDR1 reads SGHAT; CDR2 reads FQNNGV. The CDR3 reads CASSLGGGSGNTIYF. In nucleotides, the CDR3 is TGTGCCAGCAGCTTAGGGGGAGGCTCTGGAAACACCATATATTTT.

The chain uses TRBV30 and TRBJ1-5; 8 bases are a match to TRBD1. In germline, CDR1 is GTSNPN, CDR2 SVGIG (reference sequence). The CDR3 sequence is 13 residues long. V trimming: 3 bases; J trimming: 5 bases; junction bases outside the gene matches: 3. The CDR3 nucleotides read TGTGCCTGGAGACAGGGGGTCGATCAGCCCCAGCATTTT. Encoded protein: CAWRQGVDQPQHF.